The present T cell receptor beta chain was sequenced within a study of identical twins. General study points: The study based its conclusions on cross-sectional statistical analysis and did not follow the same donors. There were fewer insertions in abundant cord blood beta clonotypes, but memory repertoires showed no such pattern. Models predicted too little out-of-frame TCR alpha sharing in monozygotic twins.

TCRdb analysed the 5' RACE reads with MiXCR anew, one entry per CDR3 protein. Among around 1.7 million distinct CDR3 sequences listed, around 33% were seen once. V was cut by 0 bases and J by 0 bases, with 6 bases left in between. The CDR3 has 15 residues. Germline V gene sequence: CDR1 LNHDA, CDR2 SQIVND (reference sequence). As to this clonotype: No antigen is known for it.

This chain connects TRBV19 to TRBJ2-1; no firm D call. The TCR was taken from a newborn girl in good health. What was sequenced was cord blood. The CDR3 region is CASSIDQVSYNEQFF. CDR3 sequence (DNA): TGTGCCAGTAGTATAGATCAGGTCTCCTACAATGAGCAGTTCTTC.